What follows is one T cell receptor (beta chain) and its context. Antigen specificity is unknown. RNA, at about 0.45 to 1 ug, was reverse transcribed with random hexamers. By means of immunoSEQ multiplex PCR, TCR beta CDR3 spanning 54 Vbeta and 13 Jbeta underwent amplification. TCRdb reanalysed the immunoSEQ multiplex PCR reads using MiXCR and keeps one entry per CDR3 protein. The sample comprises some 120,000 distinct CDR3 sequences, roughly 92% of which are singletons, and roughly 0.095% rests with the top ten. The V and J ends lost 11 bases and 5 bases, in that order; junction bases with no gene match: 5. This CDR3 comprises 13 residues. The germline V gene has CDR1 SNHLY and CDR2 FYNNEI. This sample was taken from a study of CD8 T cells in Susac syndrome. The study's findings and limits: The study conceded that its TCR sequencing and HLA analysis involved relatively few individuals.

Sequencing of TCR beta, carried out with a high-throughput approach, was applied to CD8+ and CD4+ T cells from the blood. Through negative isolation, CD4+ and CD8+ T cells were obtained, while TEMRA cells were enriched using FACS. The chain combines TRBV2 with TRBJ2-1, with 11 bases lining up with TRBD1. The TCR originated in a human donor in good health. Sequenced input: CD4+ T cells from PBMCs. The chain's CDR3 is CAGGQGANNEQFF. The DNA of the CDR3 is TGTGCCGGCGGACAGGGGGCAAACAATGAGCAGTTCTTC.